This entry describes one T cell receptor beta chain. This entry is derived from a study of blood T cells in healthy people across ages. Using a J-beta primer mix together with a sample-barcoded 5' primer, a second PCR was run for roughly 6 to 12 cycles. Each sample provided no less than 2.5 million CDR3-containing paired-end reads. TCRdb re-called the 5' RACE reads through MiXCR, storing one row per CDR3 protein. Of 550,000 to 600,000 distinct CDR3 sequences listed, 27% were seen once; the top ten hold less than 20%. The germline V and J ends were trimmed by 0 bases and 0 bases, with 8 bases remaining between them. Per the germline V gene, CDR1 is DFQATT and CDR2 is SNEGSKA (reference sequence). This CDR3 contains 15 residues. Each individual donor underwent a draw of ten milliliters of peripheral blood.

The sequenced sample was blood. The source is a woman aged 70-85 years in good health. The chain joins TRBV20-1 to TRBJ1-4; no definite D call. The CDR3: CSARDWETTNEKLFF. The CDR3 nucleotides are TGCAGTGCTAGAGATTGGGAGACAACTAATGAAAAACTGTTTTTT.